This T cell receptor (beta chain) comes out of a study of regulatory T cells in long-lasting Graves disease. Time point described: newly diagnosed GD, antithyroid drugs for less than 3 months. Scientists built the TCR library using RNA that was extracted from PBMCs. For TCR beta, libraries came from iRepertoire HTBI primers and Arm-PCR of CDR3 regions. Using its own MiXCR run on the multiplex PCR reads, TCRdb lists one record per CDR3 protein. The sample has about 420,000 distinct CDR3 sequences, 16% seen once. Another study also made use of these data, one on T cells in Graves' hyperthyroidism and ophthalmopathy. That work adds: Among clonotypes expanded in thyroid above 0.001, most were also found in blood.

The sample here was peripheral blood mononuclear cells (PBMCs), taken at new diagnosis, from a patient treated with antithyroid drugs. The sequence was obtained from a woman aged 18-29 years with Graves disease.

CDR3 loop: CASTPGSPGEPQHF. The DNA of the CDR3 is TGTGCCAGCACCCCAGGGTCCCCCGGGGAGCCCCAGCATTTT. The gene calls are TRBV7-9 and TRBJ1-5, with D possibly matching TRBD1 (5 bases). Germline V CDR1 and CDR2: SEHNR, FQNEAQ (reference sequence). Between the trimmed V and J ends, which lost 7 bases and 8 bases, there was a span of 18 bases. This CDR3 region has 14 residues.